This TCR beta chain was obtained from a study of cytomegalovirus exposure and HLA in healthy donors. Findings and limits, study-wide: Highly shared sequence variants in one cluster were likely a sequencing artifact.

Primers for the PCR totalled 60 Vbeta and 13 Jbeta. Measured with immunoSEQ multiplex PCR; TCRdb has only the in-frame clones, and not every one. The sample holds roughly 100,000 clones; 74% are singletons and the top ten take 2.6%. V was trimmed by 1 base and J by 1 base, leaving 12 bases between them. Per the germline V gene, CDR1 is SGHVS and CDR2 is FQNEAQ. This CDR3 comprises 16 residues. Concerning this clone itself: Its antigen is unidentified.

The sequence derives from a man aged 45-60 years in good health and CMV-seropositive. The chain couples TRBV7-8 to TRBJ2-3; D perhaps matches TRBD2 (5 bases). The sequenced sample was PBMCs. This chain's CDR3 is CASSLDLLRGTDTQYF. As DNA, the CDR3 is TGTGCCAGCAGCTTAGATCTACTGAGGGGCACAGATACGCAGTATTTT.